This T cell receptor (beta chain) was recovered during a study of blood T cell repertoires in COVID-19. Study-level information: Spain, Italy and the United States supplied samples that represented acute and convalescent COVID-19. Nucleic acid was either cDNA or gDNA, and it came from T cells, B-cell-depleted T cells, or PBMCs.

V trimming: 0 bases; J trimming: 4 bases; junction bases outside the gene matches: 6. From germline, CDR1 is MGHRA and CDR2 YSYEKL. The CDR3 spans 15 residues. As processed by the authors: Using reference gene primer amplification, nucleated cell counts were estimated. Some clones are missing from TCRdb's copy, which holds only in-frame ones; the method was immunoSEQ multiplex PCR. That table furnishes V, J and clone size, whereas the DNA furnished D and trimming. The sample lists roughly 230,000 clones, 80% to 90% occurring once. Of note for this clone: The same CDR3 can be traced to other DNA sequences in this sample.

The chain employs TRBV4-1 and TRBJ2-7, with 7 nucleotides matching TRBD1. The receptor's source is a man aged 35 to 55 with active or convalescent COVID-19. Sequencing input: peripheral blood. The CDR3 nucleotides read TGCGCCAGCAGCCAAGATGGGGCCAGGGGGTACGAGCAGTACTTC. It specifies CASSQDGARGYEQYF.